Sequencing of this T cell receptor (beta chain) was carried out in a study of blood T cell repertoires in COVID-19. As processed by the authors: How many nucleated cells were present was estimated from reference gene primer amplification. Repertoires were generated with immunoSEQ multiplex PCR, while TCRdb's copy carries only in-frame clones and drops some. D and trimming were read from the DNA, whereas the V and J calls and clone size are those reported in that table. The profile shows approximately 70,000 clones, 70% to 90% of them singletons. The CDR3 has 18 residues. This sequence originates from a woman of 80 years or more with active COVID-19. The V call is TRBV21-1, the J call TRBJ2-1; the D call in the table, TRBD2, was not verified against the DNA. TRBV21-1 is described as a pseudogene. Source material: peripheral blood. The CDR3: CASSPRTSGSRMADEQFF. The CDR3 nucleotides are TGTGCCAGCAGCCCACGGACTAGCGGGAGCCGAATGGCGGATGAGCAGTTCTTC.